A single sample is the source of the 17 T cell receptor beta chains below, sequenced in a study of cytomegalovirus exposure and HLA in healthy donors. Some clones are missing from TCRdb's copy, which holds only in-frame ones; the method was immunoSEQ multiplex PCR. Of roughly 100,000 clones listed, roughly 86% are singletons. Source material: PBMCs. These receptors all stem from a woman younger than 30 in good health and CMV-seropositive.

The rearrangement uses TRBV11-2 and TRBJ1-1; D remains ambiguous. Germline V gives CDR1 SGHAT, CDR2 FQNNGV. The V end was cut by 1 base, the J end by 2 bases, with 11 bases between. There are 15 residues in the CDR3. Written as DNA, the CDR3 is TGTGCCAGCAGCTTAGGACAAGCCCAAAACACTGAAGCTTTCTTT. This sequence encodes CASSLGQAQNTEAFF.

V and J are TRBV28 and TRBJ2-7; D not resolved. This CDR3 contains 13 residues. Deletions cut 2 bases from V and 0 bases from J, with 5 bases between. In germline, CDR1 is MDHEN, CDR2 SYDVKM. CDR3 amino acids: CASSLVHSYEQYF. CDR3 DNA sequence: TGTGCCAGCAGTTTAGTCCACTCCTACGAGCAGTACTTC.

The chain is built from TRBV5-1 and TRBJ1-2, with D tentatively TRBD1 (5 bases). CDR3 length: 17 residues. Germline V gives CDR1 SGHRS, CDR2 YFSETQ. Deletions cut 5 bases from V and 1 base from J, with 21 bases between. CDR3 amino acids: CASRRTTDGTLNYGYTF. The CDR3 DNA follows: TGCGCCAGCAGAAGGACTACGGACGGGACCCTTAACTATGGCTACACCTTC.

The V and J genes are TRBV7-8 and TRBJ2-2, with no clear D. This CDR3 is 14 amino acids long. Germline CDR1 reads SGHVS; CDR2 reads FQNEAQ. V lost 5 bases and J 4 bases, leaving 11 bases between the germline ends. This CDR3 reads CASSPKTTTGELFF. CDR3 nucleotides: TGTGCCAGCAGCCCAAAGACAACCACCGGGGAGCTGTTTTTT.

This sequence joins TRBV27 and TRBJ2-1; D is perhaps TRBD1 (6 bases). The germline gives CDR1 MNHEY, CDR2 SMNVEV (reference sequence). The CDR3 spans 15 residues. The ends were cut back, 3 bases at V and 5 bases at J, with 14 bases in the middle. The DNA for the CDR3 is TGTGCCAGCAGTTTTGCAACAGGGCCAAACAATGAGCAGTTCTTC. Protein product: CASSFATGPNNEQFF.

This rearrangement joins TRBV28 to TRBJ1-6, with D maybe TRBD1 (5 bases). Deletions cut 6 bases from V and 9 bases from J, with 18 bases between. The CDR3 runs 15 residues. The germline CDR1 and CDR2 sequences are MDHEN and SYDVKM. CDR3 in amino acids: CASSSGGMLSSPLHF. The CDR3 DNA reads TGTGCCAGCAGCTCGGGGGGGATGTTAAGTTCACCCCTCCACTTT.

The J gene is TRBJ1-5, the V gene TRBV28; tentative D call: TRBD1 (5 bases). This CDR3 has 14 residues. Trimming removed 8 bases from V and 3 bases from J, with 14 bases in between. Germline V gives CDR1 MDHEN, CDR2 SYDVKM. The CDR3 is CASRAQGSNQPQHF. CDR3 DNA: TGTGCCAGCCGTGCTCAGGGATCCAATCAGCCCCAGCATTTT.

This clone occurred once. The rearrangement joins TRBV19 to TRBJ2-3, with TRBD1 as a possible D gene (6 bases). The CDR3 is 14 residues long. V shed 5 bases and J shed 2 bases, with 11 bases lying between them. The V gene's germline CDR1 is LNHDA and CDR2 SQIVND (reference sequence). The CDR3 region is CASSLGQPTDTQYF. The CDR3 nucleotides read TGTGCCAGTAGTCTCGGACAGCCCACAGATACGCAGTATTTT.

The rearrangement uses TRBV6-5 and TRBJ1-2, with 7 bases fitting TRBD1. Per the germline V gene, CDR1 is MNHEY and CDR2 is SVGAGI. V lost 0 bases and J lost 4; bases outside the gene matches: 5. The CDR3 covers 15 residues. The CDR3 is CASSYSLDRAYGYTF. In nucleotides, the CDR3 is TGTGCCAGCAGTTACTCCCTAGACAGGGCCTATGGCTACACCTTC.

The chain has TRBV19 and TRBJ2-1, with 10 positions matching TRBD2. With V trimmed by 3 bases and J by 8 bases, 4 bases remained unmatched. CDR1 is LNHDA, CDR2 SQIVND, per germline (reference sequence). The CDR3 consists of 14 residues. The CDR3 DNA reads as TGTGCCAGTAGTATGTTAGCGGGAGGCTATGAGCAGTTCTTC. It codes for CASSMLAGGYEQFF.

For the CDR3, the DNA is TGTGCCAGCACTCCCCAACGGGAGATTCCCGGGGAGCTGTTTTTT. Protein: CASTPQREIPGELFF. The chain uses TRBV6-6 and TRBJ2-2; D perhaps matches TRBD2 (6 bases). The CDR3 length is 15 residues. The ends were cut back, 7 bases at V and 6 bases at J, with 18 bases in the middle. CDR1 and CDR2 from the germline V gene are MNHNY and SVGAGI (reference sequence).

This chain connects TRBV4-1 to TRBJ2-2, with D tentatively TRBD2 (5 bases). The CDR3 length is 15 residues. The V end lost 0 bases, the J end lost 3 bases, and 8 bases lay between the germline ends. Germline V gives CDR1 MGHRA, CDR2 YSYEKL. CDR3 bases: TGCGCCAGCAGCCAAGACCCGGGGTACACCGGGGAGCTGTTTTTT. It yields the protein CASSQDPGYTGELFF.

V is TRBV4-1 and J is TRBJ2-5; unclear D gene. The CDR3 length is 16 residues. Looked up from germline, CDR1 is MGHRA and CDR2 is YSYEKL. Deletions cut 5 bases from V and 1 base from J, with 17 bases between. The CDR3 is CASSTRYALSQETQYF. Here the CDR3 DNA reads TGCGCCAGCAGCACCCGTTATGCCCTAAGCCAAGAGACCCAGTACTTC.

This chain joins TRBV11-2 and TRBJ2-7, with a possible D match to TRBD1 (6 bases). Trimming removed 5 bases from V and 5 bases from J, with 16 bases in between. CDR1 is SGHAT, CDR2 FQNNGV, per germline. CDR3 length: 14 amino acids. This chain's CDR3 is CASSPQTGGDEQYF. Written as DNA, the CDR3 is TGTGCCAGCAGCCCGCAGACAGGTGGCGACGAGCAGTACTTC. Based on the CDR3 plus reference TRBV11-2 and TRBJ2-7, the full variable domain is EAGVAQSPRYKIIEKRQSVAFWCNPISGHATLYWYQQILGQGPKLLIQFQNNGVVDDSQLPKDRFSAERLKGVDSTLKIQPAKLEDSAVYLCASSPQTGGDEQYFGPGTRLTVT.

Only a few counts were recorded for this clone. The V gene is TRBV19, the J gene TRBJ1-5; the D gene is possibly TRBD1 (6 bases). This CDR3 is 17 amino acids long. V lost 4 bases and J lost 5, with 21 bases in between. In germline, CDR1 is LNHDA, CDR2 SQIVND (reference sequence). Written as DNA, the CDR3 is TGTGCCAGTAGTACGGGGCAGGGAGGGGGAGTAGATCAGCCCCAGCATTTT. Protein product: CASSTGQGGGVDQPQHF.

In nucleotides, the CDR3 is TGTGCCAGCACCCCCTTTCAGCCAGGAGGCAATGAGCAGTTCTTC. It encodes CASTPFQPGGNEQFF. The rearrangement uses TRBV25-1 and TRBJ2-1; tentatively, D is TRBD2 (5 bases). Germline values: CDR1 MGHDK, CDR2 SYGVNS. The CDR3 is made up of 15 amino acids. Deletions cut 7 bases from V and 6 bases from J, with 19 bases between.

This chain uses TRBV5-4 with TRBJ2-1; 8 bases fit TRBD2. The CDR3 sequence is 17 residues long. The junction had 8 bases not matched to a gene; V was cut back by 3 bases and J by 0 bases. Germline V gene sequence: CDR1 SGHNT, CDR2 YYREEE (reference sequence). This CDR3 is CASSYAGAGGSYNEQFF. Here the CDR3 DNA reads TGTGCCAGCAGCTACGCTGGGGCGGGGGGCTCCTACAATGAGCAGTTCTTC.